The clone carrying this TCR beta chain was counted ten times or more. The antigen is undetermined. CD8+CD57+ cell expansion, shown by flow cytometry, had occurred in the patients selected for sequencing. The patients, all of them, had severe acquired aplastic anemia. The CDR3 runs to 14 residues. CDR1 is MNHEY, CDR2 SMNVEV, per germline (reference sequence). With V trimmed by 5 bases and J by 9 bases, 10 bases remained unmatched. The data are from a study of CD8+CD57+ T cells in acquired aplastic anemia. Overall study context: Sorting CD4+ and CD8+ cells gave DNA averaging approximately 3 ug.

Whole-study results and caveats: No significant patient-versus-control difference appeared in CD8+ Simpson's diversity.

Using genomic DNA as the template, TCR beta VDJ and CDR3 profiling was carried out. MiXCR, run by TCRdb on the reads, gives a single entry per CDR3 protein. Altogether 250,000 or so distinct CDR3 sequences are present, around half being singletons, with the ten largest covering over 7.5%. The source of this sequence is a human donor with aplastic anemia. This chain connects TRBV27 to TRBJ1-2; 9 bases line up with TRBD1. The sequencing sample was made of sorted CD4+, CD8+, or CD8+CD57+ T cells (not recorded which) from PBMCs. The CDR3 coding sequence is TGTGCCAGCAGTAACCGGGACAGGGACAGAAGCTACACCTTC. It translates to CASSNRDRDRSYTF.